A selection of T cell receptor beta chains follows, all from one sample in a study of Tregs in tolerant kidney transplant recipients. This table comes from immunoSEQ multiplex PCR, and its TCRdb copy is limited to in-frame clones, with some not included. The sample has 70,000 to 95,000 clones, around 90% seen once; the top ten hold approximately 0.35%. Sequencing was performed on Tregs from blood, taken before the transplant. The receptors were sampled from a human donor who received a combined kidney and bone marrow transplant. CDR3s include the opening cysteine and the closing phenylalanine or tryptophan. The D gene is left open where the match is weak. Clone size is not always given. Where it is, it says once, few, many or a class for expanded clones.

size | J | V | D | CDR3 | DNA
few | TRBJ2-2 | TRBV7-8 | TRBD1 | CASSFSYLTGTGELFF | TGTGCCAGCAGCTTTAGTTACTTGACAGGGACCGGGGAGCTGTTTTTT
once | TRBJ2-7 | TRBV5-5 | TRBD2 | CASSTSGSSHEQYF | TGTGCCAGCAGCACTAGCGGGAGTTCCCACGAGCAGTACTTC
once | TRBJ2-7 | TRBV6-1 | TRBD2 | CASSISGIAYEQYF | TGTGCCAGCAGTATTAGCGGGATCGCCTACGAGCAGTACTTC
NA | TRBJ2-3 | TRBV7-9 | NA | CASSLVVGAAQYF | TGTGCCAGCAGCTTAGTTGTTGGGGCGGCGCAGTATTTT
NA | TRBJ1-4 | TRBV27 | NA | CASAKAGGEKLFF | TGTGCCAGCGCTAAGGCAGGTGGGGAAAAACTGTTTTTT
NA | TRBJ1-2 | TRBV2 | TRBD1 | CASSRQGYNGYTF | TGTGCCAGCAGTAGACAGGGGTATAATGGCTACACCTTC
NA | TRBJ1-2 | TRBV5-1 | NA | CASSLGVGGYTF | TGCGCCAGCAGCCTCGGTGTCGGTGGCTACACCTTC
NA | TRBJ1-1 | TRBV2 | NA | CASSGQGAEAFF | TGTGCCAGCAGTGGTCAGGGAGCTGAAGCTTTCTTT
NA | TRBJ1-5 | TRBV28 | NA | CASSLSPRLVNQPQHF | TGTGCCAGCAGTTTATCACCCAGACTGGTGAATCAGCCCCAGCATTTT
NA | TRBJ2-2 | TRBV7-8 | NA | CASSLVVGGQGVTGELFF | TGTGCCAGCAGCTTAGTAGTAGGCGGTCAGGGTGTAACCGGGGAGCTGTTTTTT
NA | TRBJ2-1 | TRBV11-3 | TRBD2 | CASSSGTSGRGYNEQFF | TGTGCCAGCAGCTCCGGGACCAGCGGGAGGGGATACAATGAGCAGTTCTTC
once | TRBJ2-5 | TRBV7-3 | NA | CASSLTGLEETQYF | TGTGCCAGCAGCTTAACGGGGTTGGAAGAGACCCAGTACTTC
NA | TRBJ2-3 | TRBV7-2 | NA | CASSLQWTPEGTDTQYF | TGTGCCAGCAGTTTACAGTGGACCCCCGAGGGGACAGATACGCAGTATTTT
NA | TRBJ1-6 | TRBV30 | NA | CAWSVESSPLHF | TGTGCCTGGAGTGTAGAGAGTTCACCCCTCCACTTT
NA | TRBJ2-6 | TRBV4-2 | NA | CASSPGHAGANVLTF | TGTGCCAGCAGCCCCGGACACGCTGGGGCCAACGTCCTGACTTTC
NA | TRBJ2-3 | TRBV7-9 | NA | CASRRPETVISTDTQYF | TGTGCCAGCAGACGACCTGAGACAGTTATCAGCACAGATACGCAGTATTTT
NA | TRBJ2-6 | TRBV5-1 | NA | CASSLGAGPHSSGANVLTF | TGCGCCAGCAGCTTGGGGGCCGGGCCCCACAGCTCTGGGGCCAACGTCCTGACTTTC
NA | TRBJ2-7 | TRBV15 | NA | CATSAEQYF | TGTGCCACCAGCGCCGAGCAGTACTTC
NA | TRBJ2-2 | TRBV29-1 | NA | CSVEGGRGELFF | TGCAGCGTTGAAGGGGGTCGAGGGGAGCTGTTTTTT
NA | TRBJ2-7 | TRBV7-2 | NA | CASIETASYEQYF | TGTGCCAGCATCGAGACAGCCTCCTACGAGCAGTACTTC
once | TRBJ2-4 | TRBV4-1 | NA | CASSQGKGLAKNIQYF | TGCGCCAGCAGCCAGGGCAAGGGGCTAGCCAAAAACATTCAGTACTTC
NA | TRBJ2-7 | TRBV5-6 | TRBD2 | CASSPQAGSSYEQYF | TGTGCCAGCAGCCCCCAAGCGGGGTCTTCCTACGAGCAGTACTTC
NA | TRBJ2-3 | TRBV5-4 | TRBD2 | CASSRAREISTDTQYF | TGTGCCAGCAGCCGGGCGCGGGAGATCAGCACAGATACGCAGTATTTT
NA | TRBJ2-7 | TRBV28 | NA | CASSQTGIWGREYEQYF | TGTGCCAGCAGTCAGACAGGCATCTGGGGCCGGGAATACGAGCAGTACTTC
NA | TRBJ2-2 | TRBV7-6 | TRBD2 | CASSPLPSGSPGELFF | TGTGCCAGCAGCCCTCTCCCTAGCGGGAGTCCCGGGGAGCTGTTTTTT
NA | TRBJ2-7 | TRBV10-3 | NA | CAIRGDGTLGYEQYF | TGTGCCATCAGGGGGGACGGGACTTTAGGATACGAGCAGTACTTC
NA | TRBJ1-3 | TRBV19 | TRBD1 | CASSSGGTGSGNTIYF | TGTGCCAGTAGTTCTGGGGGGACAGGCTCTGGAAACACCATATATTTT
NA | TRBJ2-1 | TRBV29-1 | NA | CSVTRQNNEQFF | TGCAGCGTCACTCGACAGAACAATGAGCAGTTCTTC
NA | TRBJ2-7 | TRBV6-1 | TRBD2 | CASSLGGGSYYEQYF | TGTGCCAGCAGCCTCGGGGGGGGCTCGTACTACGAGCAGTACTTC
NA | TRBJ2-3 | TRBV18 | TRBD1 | CASSPGGQGADTQYF | TGTGCCAGCTCACCTGGGGGACAGGGGGCAGATACGCAGTATTTT
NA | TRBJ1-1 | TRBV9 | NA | CASSPQGWTEAFF | TGTGCCAGCAGCCCTCAGGGTTGGACTGAAGCTTTCTTT
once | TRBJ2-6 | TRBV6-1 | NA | CASSVWIGPGANVLTF | TGTGCCAGCAGTGTGTGGATTGGGCCTGGGGCCAACGTCCTGACTTTC
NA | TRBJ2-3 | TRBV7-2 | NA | CASSSSQGGDTQYF | TGTGCCAGCAGCTCGAGCCAAGGGGGAGATACGCAGTATTTT
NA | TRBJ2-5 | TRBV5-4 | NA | CASSGRGMKTQYF | TGTGCCAGCAGCGGCCGGGGCATGAAGACCCAGTACTTC
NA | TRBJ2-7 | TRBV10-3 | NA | CAISGGLTGVDEQYF | TGTGCCATCAGTGGAGGACTAACGGGAGTCGACGAGCAGTACTTC
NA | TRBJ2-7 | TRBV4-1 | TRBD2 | CASSQVPSGSQNEQYF | TGCGCCAGCAGCCAAGTCCCTAGCGGGAGTCAGAACGAGCAGTACTTC
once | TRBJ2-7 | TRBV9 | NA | CASSVGGDPYEQYF | TGTGCCAGCAGCGTAGGGGGAGATCCCTACGAGCAGTACTTC
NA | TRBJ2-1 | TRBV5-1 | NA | CASSLGGSSYNEQFF | TGCGCCAGCAGCTTGGGTGGAAGCTCCTACAATGAGCAGTTCTTC
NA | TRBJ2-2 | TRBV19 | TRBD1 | CASSPQGAGELFF | TGTGCCAGTAGTCCACAGGGGGCCGGGGAGCTGTTTTTT
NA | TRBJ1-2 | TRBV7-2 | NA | CASSLVLNGDGYTF | TGTGCCAGCAGCTTAGTGCTCAACGGAGATGGCTACACCTTC
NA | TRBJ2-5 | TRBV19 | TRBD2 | CASSNPAGGLETQYF | TGTGCCAGTAGTAATCCAGCGGGAGGGTTAGAGACCCAGTACTTC
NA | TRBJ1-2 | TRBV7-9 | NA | CASSLNSAYGYTF | TGTGCCAGCAGCTTAAATTCGGCCTATGGCTACACCTTC
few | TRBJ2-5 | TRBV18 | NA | CASSPTLGVGYQETQYF | TGTGCCAGCTCACCCACTCTAGGAGTGGGGTACCAAGAGACCCAGTACTTC
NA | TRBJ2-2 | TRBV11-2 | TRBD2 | CASSARTSGETGELFF | TGTGCCAGCAGCGCCCGGACTAGCGGGGAGACCGGGGAGCTGTTTTTT
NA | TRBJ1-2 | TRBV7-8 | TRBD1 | CASSSAPTGGVNYGYTF | TGTGCCAGCAGCTCTGCTCCGACAGGGGGGGTTAACTATGGCTACACCTTC